This paragraph covers one T cell receptor (beta chain) sequence. This clonotype was seen a handful of times. The antigen this receptor binds is unknown. No per-base quality is available; no much larger clone lies one base away. Library prep was done by 5' RACE. The reads were generated on an Illumina HiSeq 2000. Template switching introduced a universal primer binding site; the final cDNA contained a unique molecular identifier, enabling accurate counting of TCR cDNA molecules. Specific primers in the conserved constant-segment region were used to synthesize first-strand cDNA for the TCR alpha and beta chains. To control for contamination, every cDNA library was double barcoded, receiving both a SMART-Mk sample barcode and Illumina barcodes. TruSeq adapter sequences along with Illumina sample barcodes were introduced in two successive PCR steps. The TCR alpha and beta cDNA libraries were sequenced on the Illumina HiSeq platform using custom primers. In the paper's pipeline: MiGEC processed the raw reads to extract unique molecular identifiers, while MiXCR was used to determine the CDR3 positions. For each individual, recombination models were inferred using an EM algorithm with the repgenHMM and IGoR tools. The tcR package in R was used for shared clonotype analysis, with sharing normalized by the product of cloneset sizes. To study raw recombination without the effects of thymic and clonal selection, out-of-frame nonproductive sequences were analyzed. The raw public reads went through TCRdb reprocessing: fastp at Q25, MiXCR clone calling, in-frame beta chains kept. Records with the same CDR3 protein are collapsed into one entry carrying the most frequent genes and DNA. These V and J calls are TCRdb output, not the study's own analysis. Recorded for this sample are about 1.7 million distinct CDR3 sequences; less than 35% of them occurred a single time. The ten top clones hold under 0.35% of the sample.

Every donor was a healthy Caucasian. These data are taken from a study of identical twins (dated by TCRdb to the mid-2010s). Notes on the research overall: To test whether fetal clonotypes persist, this study deep-sequenced TCR alpha and beta repertoires from monozygotic twins, from unrelated adults of various ages, and from cord blood. To rule out contamination, the twin experiments were replicated at different times with different library preparation protocols.

Summary of the overall study and its limitations: Compared with coincidental sharing between unrelated individuals, an excess of low generation-probability sequences was observed among out-of-frame TCR alpha sequences shared between twins. In monozygotic twins, recombination models systematically underestimated out-of-frame TCR alpha sharing, but the models matched the sharing seen between unrelated individuals. Excess twin sharing in beta out-of-frame sequences was weaker because fewer shared sequences lowered the signal-to-noise ratio. Invariant T cells such as MAIT and iNKT could partly confound zero-insertion analyses, although diverse VJ usage argued against such confounding for most clonotypes. Because the same donors could not be followed over many years, conclusions were based on cross-sectional statistical analysis. Abundant cord blood beta clonotypes carried fewer insertions; young adult naive repertoires showed a weaker similar trend, while memory repertoires showed none.

The sequencing input was cord blood. This TCR came from a newborn girl in good health.

The CDR3 region: CASSPTRGNQPQHF. In nucleotide form, the sequence is TGTGCCAGCTCACCAACCCGGGGCAATCAGCCCCAGCATTTT. The chain was built from TRBV18 and TRBJ1-5; the D gene lacks a confident call. For CDR1 and CDR2, the germline V gene lists KGHSH and LQKENI. The CDR3 covers 14 residues, taking in both the cysteine and the phenylalanine. The CDR3 DNA has 42 bases and is translated from base 1. Trimming at the junction amounts to 2 bases on V and 2 bases on J, and the germline ends lie 7 bases apart. This CDR3, with the reference TRBV18 and TRBJ1-5 proteins standing in past its ends, gives the full variable domain NAGVMQNPRHLVRRRGQEARLRCSPMKGHSHVYWYRQLPEEGLKFMVYLQKENIIDESGMPKERFSAEFPKEGPSILRIQQVVRGDSAAYFCASSPTRGNQPQHFGDGTRLSIL.